This T cell receptor (beta chain) came from a study of blood T cell repertoires in COVID-19. Background on the study: Donors in the United States, Italy and Spain gave samples during acute or convalescent COVID-19. The analysed material was cDNA or gDNA that came from T cells, B-cell-depleted T cells, or PBMCs.

The CDR3 extends over 15 amino acids. Germline trimming cut 9 bases from V and 5 bases from J; bases unmatched to any gene: 12. Germline assignment: CDR1 MGHRA and CDR2 YSYEKL. Under the authors' procedure: The assay estimated nucleated cells by amplifying reference gene primers. The protocol was immunoSEQ multiplex PCR, while the TCRdb copy is restricted to in-frame clones and leaves out a portion. That table is the source of V, J and clone size, and D and trimming were worked out from the DNA. This repertoire shows approximately 240,000 clones, approximately 86% found once; its top ten account for around 6%.

Input material: peripheral blood. This receptor was taken from a human donor in a cohort sampled during active COVID-19. V gene TRBV4-1 combines with J gene TRBJ2-5, with 10 positions matching TRBD1. The CDR3 DNA reads as TGCGCCAGTGCGTCCCCGGGACAGGGGAGTGAGACCCAGTACTTC. This gives the protein CASASPGQGSETQYF.